This T cell receptor (beta chain) was profiled in a study of T cell responses to AZD1222 COVID-19 vaccine. Germline values: CDR1 KGHDR, CDR2 SFDVKD. The CDR3 covers 16 residues. The junction had 12 bases not matched to a gene; V was cut back by 4 bases and J by 8 bases. Clones were sequenced by immunoSEQ multiplex PCR, and TCRdb holds only the in-frame ones, with some missing. The table shows about 110,000 clones, with 81% occurring only once. The sample was peripheral blood, taken on day 0 of AZD1222 vaccination. This sequence originates from an adult in good health. The rearrangement links TRBV24-1 to TRBJ1-2, with 10 bases matching TRBD1. The CDR3 is CATSDSIDRGLSGYTF. CDR3 bases: TGTGCCACCAGTGACTCGATTGACAGGGGGCTAAGCGGCTACACCTTC.